The sequence of this T cell receptor beta chain was determined in a study of T-cell memory formation after mild COVID-19. Study information: TCR clusters showed largely donor specificity.

A remark on this clonotype: The antigen is undetermined.

Each CDR3 protein gets one entry after TCRdb re-called the 5' RACE reads with MiXCR. This table has about 440,000 distinct CDR3 sequences, about 19% appearing once. Study conclusions and caveats: What remained unconfirmed was the SARS-CoV-2 specificity of second-wave clones peaking on day 37. Researchers found some responding clones in pre-infection memory, a sign that cross-reactive memory joined.

The receptor's source is an adult woman who had mild COVID-19 (a few samples of this study predate the infection). Cell type and time point are not known. The specimen was PBMCs or a T cell subset sorted from them (not recorded which).

The CDR3: CASLPDSLTEAFF. The CDR3 DNA reads as TGTGCCTCCCTTCCCGACAGCTTGACTGAAGCTTTCTTT. The chain recombines TRBV30 with TRBJ1-1, with D possibly matching TRBD1 (5 bases). Trimming took off 7 bases at V and 5 bases at J, with 17 bases between the two ends. Germline V gene lookup returns CDR1 GTSNPN and CDR2 SVGIG (reference sequence). CDR3 size: 13 residues. Based on the CDR3 plus reference TRBV30 and TRBJ1-1, the full variable domain is SQTIHQWPATLVQPVGSPLSLECTVEGTSNPNLYWYRQAAGRGLQLLFYSVGIGQISSEVPQNLSASRPQDRQFILSSKKLLLSDSGFYLCASLPDSLTEAFFGQGTRLTVV.